This TCR beta chain was sequenced in a study of shared clonotypes between healthy human individuals. Study in general: Donors consisted of two women and three men between 18 and 49.

It was CD45RO-negative cells, positively selected for CCR7, that made up naive CD8 cells, with terminally differentiated effector memory CD45RA+ cells excluded. Among the donors, all were Caucasian adults who lived in Nashville, Tennessee. Trimming took 6 bases from V and 3 from J, leaving 12 bases between them. Germline CDR1 and CDR2: SEHNR and FQNEAQ (reference sequence). The CDR3 runs to 14 residues. Some clones are missing from TCRdb's copy, which holds only in-frame ones; the method was immunoSEQ multiplex PCR. The top ten clones hold more than 1.5% of a sample with over 2,000,000 clones, 90% to 95% of them seen once.

The V call is TRBV7-9, the J call TRBJ2-1; D may correspond to TRBD1 or TRBD2 (5 bases each). The clonotype originates from a man in his late teens or twenties in good health. Some clones in this sample may be carry-over from other donors' samples. Source material: naive CD8+ T cells from PBMCs. The DNA for the CDR3 is TGTGCCAGCAGGGTAGGGACGAACTACAATGAGCAGTTCTTC. Translated: CASRVGTNYNEQFF. Drawing the rest from reference TRBV7-9 and TRBJ2-1, the complete variable domain is DTGVSQNPRHKITKRGQNVTFRCDPISEHNRLYWYRQTLGQGPEFLTYFQNEAQLEKSRLLSDRFSAERPKGSFSTLEIQRTEQGDSAMYLCASRVGTNYNEQFFGPGTRLTVL.